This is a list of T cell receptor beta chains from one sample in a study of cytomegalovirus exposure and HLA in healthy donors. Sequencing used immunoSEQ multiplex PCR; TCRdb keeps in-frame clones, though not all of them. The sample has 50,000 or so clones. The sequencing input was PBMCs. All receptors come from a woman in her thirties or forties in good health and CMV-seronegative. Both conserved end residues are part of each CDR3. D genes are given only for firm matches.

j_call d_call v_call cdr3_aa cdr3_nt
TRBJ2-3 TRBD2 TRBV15 CATSRPGLDTDTQYF TGTGCCACCAGCAGACCGGGACTAGACACAGATACGCAGTATTTT
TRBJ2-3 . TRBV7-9 CASSLGREVSTDTQYF TGTGCCAGCAGCTTAGGTCGCGAAGTTAGCACAGATACGCAGTATTTT
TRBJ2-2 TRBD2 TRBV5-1 CASSIDTGLDRVTGELFF TGCGCCAGCAGCATTGATACCGGACTAGATAGGGTCACCGGGGAGCTGTTTTTT
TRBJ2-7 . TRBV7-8 CASSLQDRLEQYF TGTGCCAGCAGCTTACAGGACAGACTTGAGCAGTACTTC
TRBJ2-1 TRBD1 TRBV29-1 CSAGEDRGQFF TGCAGCGCCGGGGAAGACAGGGGGCAGTTCTTC
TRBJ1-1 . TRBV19 CASSIDLGVMNTEAFF TGTGCCAGTAGTATAGATCTCGGGGTAATGAACACTGAAGCTTTCTTT
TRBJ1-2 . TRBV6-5 CASSYSGAVYGYTF TGTGCCAGCAGTTATTCAGGGGCGGTTTATGGCTACACCTTC
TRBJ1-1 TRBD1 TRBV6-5 CASSYHTGGTEAFF TGTGCCAGCAGTTACCATACAGGGGGCACTGAAGCTTTCTTT
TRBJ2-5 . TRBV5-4 CASSPAIREGQETQYF TGTGCCAGCAGCCCTGCGATTAGAGAGGGCCAAGAGACCCAGTACTTC
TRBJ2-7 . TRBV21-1 CASDRGLAGGPKANEQYF TGTGCCAGCGACCGAGGGCTAGCGGGAGGGCCGAAGGCCAACGAGCAGTACTTC
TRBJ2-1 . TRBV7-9 CASSLGWTNEQFF TGTGCCAGCAGCTTGGGCTGGACTAATGAGCAGTTCTTC
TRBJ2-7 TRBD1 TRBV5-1 CASSLMDRRYEQYF TGCGCCAGCAGCTTGATGGACAGGAGGTACGAGCAGTACTTC
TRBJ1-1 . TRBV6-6 CASSYSRNTEAFF TGTGCCAGCAGTTACTCGAGGAACACTGAAGCTTTCTTT
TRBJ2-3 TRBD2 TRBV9 CASSATPGLAGEDTQYF TGTGCCAGCAGCGCGACTCCGGGACTAGCGGGAGAGGATACGCAGTATTTT
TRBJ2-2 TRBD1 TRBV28 CASRQGAVTGELFF TGTGCCTCTAGACAGGGGGCGGTAACCGGGGAGCTGTTTTTT
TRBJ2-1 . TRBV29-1 CSVVVQGAGEQFF TGCAGCGTTGTAGTACAGGGCGCCGGTGAGCAGTTCTTC
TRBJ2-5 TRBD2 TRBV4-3 CASSRLAGETQYF TGCGCCAGCTCCCGACTAGCGGGAGAGACCCAGTACTTC
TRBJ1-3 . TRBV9 CASSVEQGGAGNTIYF TGTGCCAGCAGCGTAGAACAGGGAGGGGCTGGAAACACCATATATTTT
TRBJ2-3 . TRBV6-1 CASSGRSTSSTDTQYF TGTGCCAGCAGTGGACGTAGCACATCTAGCACAGATACGCAGTATTTT
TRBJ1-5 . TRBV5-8 CASSLTTGTNGQPQHF TGTGCCAGCAGCCTAACAACCGGGACAAATGGTCAGCCCCAGCATTTT
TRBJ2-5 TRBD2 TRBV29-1 CSVVGLAGGSQETQYF TGCAGCGTTGTCGGACTAGCGGGGGGAAGCCAAGAGACCCAGTACTTC
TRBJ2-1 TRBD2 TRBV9 CASSVVETGNMGREDHNEQFF TGTGCCAGCAGCGTAGTTGAGACAGGAAACATGGGGCGGGAGGACCACAATGAGCAGTTCTTC
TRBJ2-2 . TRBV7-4 CATDTGELFF TGTGCCACCGACACCGGGGAGCTGTTTTTT
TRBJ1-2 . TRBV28 CASSLSRYGYTF TGTGCCAGCAGTTTATCTCGCTATGGCTACACCTTC
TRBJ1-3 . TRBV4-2 CASSPPPRDTIYF TGTGCCAGCAGCCCCCCCCCGAGGGACACCATATATTTT
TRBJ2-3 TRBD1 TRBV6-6 CASRTGGDTQYF TGTGCCAGCAGAACAGGGGGGGATACGCAGTATTTT
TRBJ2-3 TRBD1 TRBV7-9 CASSLGRQGSTDTQYF TGTGCCAGCAGCTTAGGAAGACAGGGGTCCACAGATACGCAGTATTTT
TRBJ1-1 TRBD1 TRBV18 CASSPQGASAFF TGTGCCAGCTCACCACAGGGGGCGAGTGCTTTCTTT
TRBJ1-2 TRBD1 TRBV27 CASSTRDRGDYGYTF TGTGCCAGCAGTACTCGGGACAGGGGGGATTATGGCTACACCTTC